One sample yielded the 13 T cell receptor beta chains listed below, sequenced in a study of blood T cell repertoires in COVID-19. TCRdb's copy holds only in-frame clones and misses some; the assay was immunoSEQ multiplex PCR. The sample lists some 390,000 clones; approximately 87% were seen once. The sequencing input was peripheral blood. The receptors stem from a woman aged 55-75 years with COVID-19, enrolled during active disease.

This chain uses TRBV19 with TRBJ2-7; TRBD1 matches at 7 bases. Germline V CDR1 and CDR2: LNHDA, SQIVND (reference sequence). The CDR3 sequence is 16 residues long. V lost 6 bases and J lost 0; bases outside the gene matches: 11. CDR3 coding DNA: TGTGCCAGTAGCTATCGACAGGGCCCTAGCTCCTACGAGCAGTACTTC. Encoded protein: CASSYRQGPSSYEQYF.

CDR3 amino acids: CASSLVVTSFSEQYF. Here the CDR3 DNA reads TGTGCCAGCAGCTTAGTGGTGACTAGCTTTAGTGAGCAGTACTTC. J is TRBJ2-7 and V is TRBV7-2, with TRBD2 matching over 7 bases. This CDR3 spans 15 amino acids. V shed 1 base, J shed 7 bases, and the junction held 10 bases outside the gene matches. In germline, CDR1 is SGHTA, CDR2 FQGNSA.

V is TRBV25-1 and J is TRBJ2-1; D unresolved. The germline V gene encodes CDR1 MGHDK and CDR2 SYGVNS. V lost 10 bases to trimming and J lost 0 bases, with 10 bases between them. The CDR3 runs to 13 residues. CDR3 DNA: TGTGCCACCATGCGCCCCTCCTACAATGAGCAGTTCTTC. Protein sequence: CATMRPSYNEQFF.

This clone was counted ten times or more. This rearrangement joins TRBV6-6 to TRBJ2-3; 10 nucleotides line up with TRBD2. The CDR3 consists of 16 residues. V trimming: 0 bases; J trimming: 3 bases; junction bases outside the gene matches: 3. CDR1 is MNHNY, CDR2 SVGAGI, per germline (reference sequence). This chain's CDR3 is CASSYSSGGATDTQYF. The CDR3 DNA reads TGTGCCAGCAGTTACTCCAGCGGGGGGGCAACAGATACGCAGTATTTT.

The rearrangement uses TRBV7-9 and TRBJ2-7; 12 bases map to TRBD2. V dropped 6 bases and J dropped 4; count of bases not matched to a gene: 10. There are 16 residues in the CDR3. In germline, CDR1 is SEHNR, CDR2 FQNEAQ (reference sequence). CDR3 sequence reads: CASSRGTSGSSYEQYF. The CDR3 DNA reads TGTGCCAGCAGTCGGGGGACTAGCGGGTCCTCATACGAGCAGTACTTC.

The table lists this clone with a count of one. This chain uses TRBV5-1 with TRBJ1-5; perhaps TRBD1 as D (5 bases). V was clipped by 0 bases and J by 0 bases, with 10 bases between them. Germline CDR1 SGHRS, CDR2 YFSETQ. The CDR3 has 16 amino acids. The DNA for the CDR3 is TGCGCCAGCAGCTTGGAGGGGATTTATAGCAATCAGCCCCAGCATTTT. It is translated as CASSLEGIYSNQPQHF.

The CDR3 DNA reads TGTGCCAGCAGTAGAGAGGCGGGCACCGGGGAGCTGTTTTTT. Residues: CASSREAGTGELFF. The gene calls are TRBV6-4 and TRBJ2-2; possibly TRBD2 for D (5 bases). Trimming removed 5 bases from V and 4 bases from J, with 11 bases in between. Germline V gene data show CDR1 as MRHNA and CDR2 as SNTAGT. This CDR3 spans 14 amino acids.

The chain links TRBV12-5 to TRBJ2-1; D unresolved. CDR3 length: 16 amino acids. CDR1 and CDR2 (germline): LGHNT, FRNRAP. V was shortened by 0 bases and J by 0 bases, with 9 bases between the two germline ends. The CDR3 loop is CASGLVVSRSYNEQFF. CDR3 sequence (DNA): TGTGCTAGTGGTTTGGTTGTGTCCCGCTCCTACAATGAGCAGTTCTTC.

This clone occurred once. The rearrangement links TRBV5-1 to TRBJ2-5; D gene uncertain. Trimming took 4 bases from V and 1 from J, leaving 14 bases between them. Per the germline V gene, CDR1 is SGHRS and CDR2 is YFSETQ. The CDR3 is made up of 15 amino acids. CDR3 sequence: CASSLSQPVQETQYF. The CDR3 DNA is TGCGCCAGCAGCCTGTCACAGCCCGTCCAAGAGACCCAGTACTTC.

With respect to this clone: The same CDR3 arises from other DNA sequences in this sample as well. Written as DNA, the CDR3 is TGCGCCAGCAGCTTTGGGACTAGCGGGGGTACAGATACGCAGTATTTT. This translates into CASSFGTSGGTDTQYF. The chain combines TRBV5-1 with TRBJ2-3; 14 bases agree with TRBD2. Germline V gene lookup returns CDR1 SGHRS and CDR2 YFSETQ. The CDR3 has 16 amino acids. The J segment lost 3 bases and the V segment lost 2 bases, leaving 2 bases of the junction unmatched.

The rearrangement uses TRBV11-2 and TRBJ2-5; 7 nucleotides match TRBD2. CDR3 length equals 15 residues. Germline values: CDR1 SGHAT, CDR2 FQNNGV. The J segment lost 2 bases and the V segment lost 4 bases, leaving 7 bases of the junction unmatched. CDR3 sequence reads: CASSSRGVMQETQYF. In nucleotides, the CDR3 is TGTGCCAGCAGCTCCCGGGGGGTGATGCAAGAGACCCAGTACTTC.

This chain joins TRBV6-5 and TRBJ1-1; D is ambiguous. Between the trimmed V and J ends, which lost 6 bases and 0 bases, there was a span of 8 bases. Per germline, CDR1 MNHEY and CDR2 SVGAGI. The CDR3 is 13 amino acids. CDR3 DNA sequence: TGTGCCAGCAGGTACACTATGAACACTGAAGCTTTCTTT. It yields the protein CASRYTMNTEAFF.

J is TRBJ2-7 and V is TRBV4-2; a possible D gene is TRBD2 (6 bases). Germline values: CDR1 LGHNA, CDR2 YNFKEQ. The CDR3 sequence is 16 residues long. V gave up 3 bases and J gave up 3 bases, with 18 bases separating them. The CDR3 protein is CASSQGGTESLYEQYF. In nucleotides, the CDR3 is TGTGCCAGCAGCCAGGGCGGGACTGAGTCTCTCTACGAGCAGTACTTC.